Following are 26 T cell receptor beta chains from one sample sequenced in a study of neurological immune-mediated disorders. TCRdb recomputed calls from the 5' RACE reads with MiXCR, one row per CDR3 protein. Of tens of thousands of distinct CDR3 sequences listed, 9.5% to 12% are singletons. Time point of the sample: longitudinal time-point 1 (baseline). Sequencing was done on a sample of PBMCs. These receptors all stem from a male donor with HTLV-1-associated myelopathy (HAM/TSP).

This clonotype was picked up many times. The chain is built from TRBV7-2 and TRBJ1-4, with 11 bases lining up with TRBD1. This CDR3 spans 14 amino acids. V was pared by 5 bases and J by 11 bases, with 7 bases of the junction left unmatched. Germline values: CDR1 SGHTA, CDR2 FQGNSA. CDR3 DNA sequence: TGTGCCAGCAGCGGAAGGACAGGGGGCGCGAAACTGTTTTTT. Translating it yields CASSGRTGGAKLFF.

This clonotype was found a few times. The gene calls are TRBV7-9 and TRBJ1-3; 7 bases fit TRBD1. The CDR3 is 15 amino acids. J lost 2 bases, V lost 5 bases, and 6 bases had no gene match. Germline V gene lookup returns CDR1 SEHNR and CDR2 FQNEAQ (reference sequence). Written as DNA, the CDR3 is TGTGCCAGCAGCCGAACAGGGGTCCCTGGAAACACCATATATTTT. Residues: CASSRTGVPGNTIYF.

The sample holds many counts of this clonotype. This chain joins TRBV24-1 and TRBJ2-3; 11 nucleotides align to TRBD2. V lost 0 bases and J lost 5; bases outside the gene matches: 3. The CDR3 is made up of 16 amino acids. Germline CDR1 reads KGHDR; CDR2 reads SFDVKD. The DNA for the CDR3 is TGTGCCACCAGTGATTTGCCTAGCGGGGGGATAGATACGCAGTATTTT. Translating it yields CATSDLPSGGIDTQYF.

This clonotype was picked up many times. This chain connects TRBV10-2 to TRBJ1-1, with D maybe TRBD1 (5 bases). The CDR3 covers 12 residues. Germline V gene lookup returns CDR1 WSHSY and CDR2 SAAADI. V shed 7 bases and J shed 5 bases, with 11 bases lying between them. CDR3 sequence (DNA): TGCGCCAGCAACCCGGGGGGGACTGAAGCTTTCTTT. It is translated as CASNPGGTEAFF.

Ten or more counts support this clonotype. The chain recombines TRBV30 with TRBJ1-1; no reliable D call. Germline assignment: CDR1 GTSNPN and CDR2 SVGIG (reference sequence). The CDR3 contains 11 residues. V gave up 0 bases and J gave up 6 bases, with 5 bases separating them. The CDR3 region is CAWSVNAEAFF. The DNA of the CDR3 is TGTGCCTGGAGTGTAAACGCTGAAGCTTTCTTT.

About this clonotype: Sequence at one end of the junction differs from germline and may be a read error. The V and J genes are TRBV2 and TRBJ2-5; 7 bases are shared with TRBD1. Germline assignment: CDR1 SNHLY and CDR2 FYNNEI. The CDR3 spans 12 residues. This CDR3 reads CASGGQQETPYF. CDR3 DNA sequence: TGTGCCAGCGGGGGACAGCAAGAGACCCCGTACTTC.

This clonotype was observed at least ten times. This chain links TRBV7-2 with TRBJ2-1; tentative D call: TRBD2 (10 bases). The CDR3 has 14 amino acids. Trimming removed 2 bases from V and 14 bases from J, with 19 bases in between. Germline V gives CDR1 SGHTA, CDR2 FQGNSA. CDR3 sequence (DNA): TGTGCCAGCAGCTTACGGGGGACAGGGACTAGCGAGTTCTTC. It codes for CASSLRGTGTSEFF.

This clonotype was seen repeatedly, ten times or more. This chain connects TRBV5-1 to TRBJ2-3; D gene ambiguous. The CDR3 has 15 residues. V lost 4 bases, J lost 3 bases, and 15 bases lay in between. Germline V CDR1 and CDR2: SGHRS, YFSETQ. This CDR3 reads CASSQGGVLTDTQYF. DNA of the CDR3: TGCGCCAGCAGCCAAGGTGGGGTACTTACAGATACGCAGTATTTT.

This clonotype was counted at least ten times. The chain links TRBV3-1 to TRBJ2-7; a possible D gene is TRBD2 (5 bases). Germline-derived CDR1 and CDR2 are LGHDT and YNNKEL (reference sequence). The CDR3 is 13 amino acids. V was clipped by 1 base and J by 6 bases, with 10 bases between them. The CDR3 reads CASSQVRGLEQYF. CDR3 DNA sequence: TGTGCCAGCAGCCAAGTTCGGGGTCTCGAGCAGTACTTC.

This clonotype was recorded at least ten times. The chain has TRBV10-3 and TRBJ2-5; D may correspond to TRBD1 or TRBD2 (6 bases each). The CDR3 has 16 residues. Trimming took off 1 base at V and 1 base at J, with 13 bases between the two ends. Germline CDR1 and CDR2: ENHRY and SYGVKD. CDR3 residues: CAISEYGGLVQETQYF. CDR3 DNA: TGTGCCATCAGTGAGTACGGGGGCCTTGTCCAAGAGACCCAGTACTTC.

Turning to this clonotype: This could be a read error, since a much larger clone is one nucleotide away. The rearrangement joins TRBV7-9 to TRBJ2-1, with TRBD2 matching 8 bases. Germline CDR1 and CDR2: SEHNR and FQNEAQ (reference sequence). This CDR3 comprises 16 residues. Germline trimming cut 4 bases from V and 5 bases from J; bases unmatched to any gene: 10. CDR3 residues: CASSSTPGLGDNEQFF. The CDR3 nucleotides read TGTGCCAGCAGCTCCACGCCGGGACTAGGGGACAATGAGCAGTTCTTC.

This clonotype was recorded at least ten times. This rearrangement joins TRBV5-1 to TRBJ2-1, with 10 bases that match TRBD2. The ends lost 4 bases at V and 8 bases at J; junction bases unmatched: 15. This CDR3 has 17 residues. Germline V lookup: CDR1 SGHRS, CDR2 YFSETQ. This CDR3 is CASSPGVAGGYLHEQFF. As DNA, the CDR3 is TGCGCCAGCAGCCCCGGGGTAGCGGGGGGATATTTACATGAGCAGTTCTTC.

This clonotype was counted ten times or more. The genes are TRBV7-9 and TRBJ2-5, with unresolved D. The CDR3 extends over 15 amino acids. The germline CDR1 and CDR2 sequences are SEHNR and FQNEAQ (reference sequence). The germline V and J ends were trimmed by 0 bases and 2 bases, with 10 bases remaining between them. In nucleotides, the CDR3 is TGTGCCAGCAGCTTAGCATTACACGCTCAAGAGACCCAGTACTTC. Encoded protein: CASSLALHAQETQYF.

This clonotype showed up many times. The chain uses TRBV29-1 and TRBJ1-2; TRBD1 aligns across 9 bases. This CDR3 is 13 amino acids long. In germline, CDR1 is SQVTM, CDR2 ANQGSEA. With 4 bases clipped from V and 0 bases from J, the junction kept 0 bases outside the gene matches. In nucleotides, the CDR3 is TGCAGCGTTGGGACAGGGGCTAACTATGGCTACACCTTC. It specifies CSVGTGANYGYTF.

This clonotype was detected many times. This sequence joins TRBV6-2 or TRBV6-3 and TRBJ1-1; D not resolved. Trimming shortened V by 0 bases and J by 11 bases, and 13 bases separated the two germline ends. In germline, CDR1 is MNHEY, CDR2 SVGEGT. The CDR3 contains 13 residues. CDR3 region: CASSYSGPRAAFF. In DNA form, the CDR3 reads TGTGCCAGCAGTTACTCCGGGCCCCGAGCCGCTTTCTTT.

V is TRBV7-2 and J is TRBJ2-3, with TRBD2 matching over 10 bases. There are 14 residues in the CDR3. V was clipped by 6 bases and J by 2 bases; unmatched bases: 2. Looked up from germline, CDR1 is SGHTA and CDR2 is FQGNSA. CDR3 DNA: TGTGCCAGCAGAAGCGGGGGGGCCACAGATACGCAGTATTTT. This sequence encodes CASRSGGATDTQYF.

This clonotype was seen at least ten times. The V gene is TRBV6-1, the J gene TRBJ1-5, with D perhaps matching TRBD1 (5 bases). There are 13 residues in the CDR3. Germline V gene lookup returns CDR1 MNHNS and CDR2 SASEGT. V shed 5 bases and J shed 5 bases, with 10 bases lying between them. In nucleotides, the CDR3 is TGTGCCAGCAGTTGGGGGTTAGATCAGCCCCAGCATTTT. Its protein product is CASSWGLDQPQHF.

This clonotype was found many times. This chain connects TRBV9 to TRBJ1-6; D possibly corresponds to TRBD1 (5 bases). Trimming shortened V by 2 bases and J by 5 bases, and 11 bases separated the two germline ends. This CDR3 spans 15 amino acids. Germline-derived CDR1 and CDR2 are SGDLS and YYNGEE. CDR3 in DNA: TGTGCCAGCAGCGTTCAGGGTGGAAATAATTCACCCCTCCACTTT. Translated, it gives CASSVQGGNNSPLHF.

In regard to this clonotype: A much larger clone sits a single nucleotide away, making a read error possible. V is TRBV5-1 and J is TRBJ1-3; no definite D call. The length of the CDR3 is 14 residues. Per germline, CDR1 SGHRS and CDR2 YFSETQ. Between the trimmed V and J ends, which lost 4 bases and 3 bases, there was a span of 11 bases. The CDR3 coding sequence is TGCGCCAGCAGCCAGGATCCTTTTGGAAACACCATATATTTT. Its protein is CASSQDPFGNTIYF.

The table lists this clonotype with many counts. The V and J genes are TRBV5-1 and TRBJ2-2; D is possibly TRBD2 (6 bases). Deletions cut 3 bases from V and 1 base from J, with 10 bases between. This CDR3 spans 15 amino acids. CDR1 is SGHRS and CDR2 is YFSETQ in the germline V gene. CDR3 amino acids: CASSWGLENTGELFF. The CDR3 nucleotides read TGCGCCAGCAGCTGGGGACTCGAGAACACCGGGGAGCTGTTTTTT.

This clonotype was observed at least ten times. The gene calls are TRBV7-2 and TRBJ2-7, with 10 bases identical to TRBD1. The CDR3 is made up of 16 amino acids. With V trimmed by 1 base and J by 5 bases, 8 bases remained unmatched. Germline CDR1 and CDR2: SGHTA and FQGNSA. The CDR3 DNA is TGTGCCAGCAGCTTAGTGTTCTGGACAGGGGGTGACGAGCAGTACTTC. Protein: CASSLVFWTGGDEQYF.

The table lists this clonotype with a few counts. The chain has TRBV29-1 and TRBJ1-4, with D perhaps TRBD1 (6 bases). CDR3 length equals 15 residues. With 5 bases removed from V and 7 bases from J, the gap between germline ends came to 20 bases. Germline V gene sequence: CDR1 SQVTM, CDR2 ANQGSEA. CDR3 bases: TGCAGCGTTATCACCGGCGGGGGGCGAAGTGAAAAACTGTTTTTT. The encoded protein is CSVITGGGRSEKLFF. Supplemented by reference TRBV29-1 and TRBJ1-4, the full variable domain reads SAVISQKPSRDICQRGTSLTIQCQVDSQVTMMFWYRQQPGQSLTLIATANQGSEATYESGFVIDKFPISRPNLTFSTLTVSNMSPEDSSIYLCSVITGGGRSEKLFFGSGTQLSVL.

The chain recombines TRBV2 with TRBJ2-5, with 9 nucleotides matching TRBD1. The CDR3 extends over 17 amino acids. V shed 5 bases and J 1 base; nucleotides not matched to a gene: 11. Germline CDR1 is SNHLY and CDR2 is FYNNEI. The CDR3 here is CASSHDRGYAIQETQYF. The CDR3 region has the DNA TGTGCCAGCAGTCATGACAGGGGGTATGCTATCCAAGAGACCCAGTACTTC.

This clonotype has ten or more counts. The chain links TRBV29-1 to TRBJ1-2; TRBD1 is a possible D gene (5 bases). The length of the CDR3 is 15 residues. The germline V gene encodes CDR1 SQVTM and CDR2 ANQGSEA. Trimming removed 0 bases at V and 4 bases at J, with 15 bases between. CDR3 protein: CSVEDLKDGGYGYTF. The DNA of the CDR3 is TGCAGCGTTGAAGATCTAAAGGATGGGGGCTATGGCTACACCTTC.

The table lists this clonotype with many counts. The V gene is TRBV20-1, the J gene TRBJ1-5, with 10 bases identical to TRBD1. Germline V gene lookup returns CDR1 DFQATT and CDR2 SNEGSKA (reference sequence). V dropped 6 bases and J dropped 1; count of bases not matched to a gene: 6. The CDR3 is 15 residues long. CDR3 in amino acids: CSAWDRGGSNQPQHF. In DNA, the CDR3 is TGCAGTGCATGGGACAGGGGAGGGAGCAATCAGCCCCAGCATTTT.

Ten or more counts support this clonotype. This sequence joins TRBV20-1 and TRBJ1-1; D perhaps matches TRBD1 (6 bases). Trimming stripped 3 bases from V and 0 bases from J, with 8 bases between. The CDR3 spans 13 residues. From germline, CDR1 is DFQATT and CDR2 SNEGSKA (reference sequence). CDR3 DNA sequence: TGCAGTGCTAGCTCAGGGGTGAACACTGAAGCTTTCTTT. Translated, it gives CSASSGVNTEAFF.